This record covers a single TCR beta chain. What it binds is not known. This entry is derived from a study of Tregs in tolerant kidney transplant recipients. Whole-study results and caveats: Validation in larger populations is needed because few patients were studied.

Sequencing used immunoSEQ multiplex PCR; TCRdb keeps in-frame clones, though not all of them. The sample consists of some 70,000 clones, roughly 89% of them appearing once. Per the germline V gene, CDR1 is GTSNPN and CDR2 is SVGIG (reference sequence). This CDR3 is 14 amino acids long. V trimming: 5 bases; J trimming: 12 bases; junction bases outside the gene matches: 12. Sequenced sample: CD4+ T cells from blood. This chain links TRBV30 with TRBJ1-6; TRBD1 matches 8 bases. This TCR was recovered from a human donor in good health. CDR3 protein: CAWPTGQGREPLHF. In DNA form, the CDR3 reads TGTGCCTGGCCCACAGGACAGGGACGGGAACCCCTCCACTTT.